This passage covers 2 T cell receptor beta chains from one sample sequenced in a study of cytomegalovirus exposure and HLA in healthy donors. Assay: immunoSEQ multiplex PCR; the TCRdb copy retains only in-frame clones and omits some. The profile shows roughly 150,000 clones, 85% to 90% of them singletons. The sample consisted of PBMCs. These receptors were taken from a woman aged 18 to 35 in good health and CMV-seropositive.

The genes are TRBV4-3 and TRBJ2-2; 7 nucleotides match TRBD2. The CDR3 is made up of 15 amino acids. V was pared by 0 bases and J by 6 bases, with 4 bases of the junction left unmatched. From germline, CDR1 is LGHNA and CDR2 YSLEER. CDR3 region: CASSQDGREPGELFF. CDR3 bases: TGCGCCAGCAGCCAAGATGGGCGGGAGCCCGGGGAGCTGTTTTTT.

V gene TRBV7-6 combines with J gene TRBJ2-7; tentatively, D is TRBD2 (6 bases). The CDR3 has 12 amino acids. V shed 5 bases and J shed 4 bases, with 9 bases lying between them. The germline V gene has CDR1 SGHVS and CDR2 FNYEAQ. CDR3 loop: CASSPGGYEQYF. The CDR3 DNA is TGTGCCAGCAGCCCTGGGGGGTACGAGCAGTACTTC.